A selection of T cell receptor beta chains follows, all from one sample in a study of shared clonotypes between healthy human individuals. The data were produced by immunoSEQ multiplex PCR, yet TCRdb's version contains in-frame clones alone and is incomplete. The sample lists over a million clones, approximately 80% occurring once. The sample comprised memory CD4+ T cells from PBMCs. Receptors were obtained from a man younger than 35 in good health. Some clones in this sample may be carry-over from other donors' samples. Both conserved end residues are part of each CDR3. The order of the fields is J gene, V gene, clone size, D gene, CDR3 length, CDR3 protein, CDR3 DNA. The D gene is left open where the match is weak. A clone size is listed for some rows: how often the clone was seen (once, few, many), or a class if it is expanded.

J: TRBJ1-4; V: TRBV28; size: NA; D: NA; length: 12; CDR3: CASSPSSEKLFF; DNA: TGTGCCAGCAGTCCTAGTAGTGAAAAACTGTTTTTT
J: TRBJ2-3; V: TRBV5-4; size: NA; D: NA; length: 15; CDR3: CASSPSPWGADTQYF; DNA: TGTGCCAGCAGCCCCTCACCTTGGGGCGCAGATACGCAGTATTTT
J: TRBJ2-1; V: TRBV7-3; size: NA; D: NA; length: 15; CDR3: CASSPQWSSYNEQFF; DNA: TGTGCCAGCAGCCCCCAATGGAGCTCCTACAATGAGCAGTTCTTC
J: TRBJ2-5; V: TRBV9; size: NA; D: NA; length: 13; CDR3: CASSVASKETQYF; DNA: TGTGCCAGCAGCGTAGCTAGCAAGGAGACCCAGTACTTC
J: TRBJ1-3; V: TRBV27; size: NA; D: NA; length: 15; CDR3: CARLQGRSSGNTIYF; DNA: TGTGCCAGGTTACAGGGCCGGTCTTCTGGAAACACCATATATTTT
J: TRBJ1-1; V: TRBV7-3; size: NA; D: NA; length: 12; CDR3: CASSLSGTEAFF; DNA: TGTGCCAGCAGCTTATCCGGGACTGAAGCTTTCTTT
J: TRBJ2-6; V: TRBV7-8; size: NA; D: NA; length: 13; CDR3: CASSRGGANVLTF; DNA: TGTGCCAGCAGCAGAGGTGGCGCCAACGTCCTGACTTTC
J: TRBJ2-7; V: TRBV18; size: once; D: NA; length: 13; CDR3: CASSPLAEREPYF; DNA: TGTGCCAGCTCACCCCTAGCCGAACGGGAACCGTACTTC
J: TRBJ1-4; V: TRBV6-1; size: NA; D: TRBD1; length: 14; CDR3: CASSNWDRSEKLFF; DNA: TGTGCCAGCAGTAACTGGGACAGGTCTGAAAAACTGTTTTTT
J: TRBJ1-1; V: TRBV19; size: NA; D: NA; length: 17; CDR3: CASSPRGRRKENTEAFF; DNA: TGTGCCAGTAGTCCCCGCGGCAGGCGAAAGGAGAACACTGAAGCTTTCTTT
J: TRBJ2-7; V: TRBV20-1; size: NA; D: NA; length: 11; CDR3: CSALHRDEQYF; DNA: TGCAGTGCTCTTCACAGGGACGAGCAGTACTTC
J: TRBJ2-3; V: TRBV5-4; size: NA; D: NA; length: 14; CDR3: CASSLTGSTDTQYF; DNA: TGTGCCAGCAGCTTAACGGGAAGCACAGATACGCAGTATTTT
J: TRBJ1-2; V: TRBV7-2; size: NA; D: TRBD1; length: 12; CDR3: CASSPGQGIYTF; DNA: TGTGCCAGCAGCCCGGGACAGGGAATCTACACCTTC
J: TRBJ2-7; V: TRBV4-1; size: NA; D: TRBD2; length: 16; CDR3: CASSQSRSSGRSEQYF; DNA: TGCGCCAGCAGCCAATCCCGGTCTAGCGGGAGATCCGAGCAGTACTTC
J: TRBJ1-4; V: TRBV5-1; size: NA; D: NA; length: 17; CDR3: CASSWRRTEGTNEKLFF; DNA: TGCGCCAGCAGCTGGAGGAGGACGGAGGGGACTAATGAAAAACTGTTTTTT
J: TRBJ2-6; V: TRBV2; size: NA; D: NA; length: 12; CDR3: CASSAGANVLTF; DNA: TGTGCCAGCAGCGCCGGGGCCAACGTCCTGACTTTC
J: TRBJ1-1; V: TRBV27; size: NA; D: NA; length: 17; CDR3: CASSLSSFYRDDTEAFF; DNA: TGTGCCAGCAGTTTATCTTCGTTTTACAGGGATGACACTGAAGCTTTCTTT
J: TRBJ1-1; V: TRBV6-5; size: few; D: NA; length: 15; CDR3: CASSSNSGIPVGAFF; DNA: TGTGCCAGCAGTTCCAACTCCGGGATCCCCGTCGGAGCTTTCTTT
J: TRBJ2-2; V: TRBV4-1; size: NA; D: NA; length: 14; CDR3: CASSQAPGTGELFF; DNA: TGCGCCAGCAGCCAGGCTCCAGGGACCGGGGAGCTGTTTTTT
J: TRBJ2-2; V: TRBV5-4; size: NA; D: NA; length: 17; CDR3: CASSFRWAGSGTGELFF; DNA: TGTGCCAGCAGCTTCAGATGGGCCGGGAGTGGCACCGGGGAGCTGTTTTTT
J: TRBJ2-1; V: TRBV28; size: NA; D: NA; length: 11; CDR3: CASIFGGEQFF; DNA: TGTGCCAGCATTTTTGGGGGAGAGCAGTTCTTC
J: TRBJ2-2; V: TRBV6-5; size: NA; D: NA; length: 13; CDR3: CASTTANTGELFF; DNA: TGTGCCAGCACCACCGCGAACACCGGGGAGCTGTTTTTT
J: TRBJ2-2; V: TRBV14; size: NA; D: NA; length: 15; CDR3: CASSQGEWGHGELFF; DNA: TGTGCCAGCAGCCAAGGCGAATGGGGTCACGGGGAGCTGTTTTTT
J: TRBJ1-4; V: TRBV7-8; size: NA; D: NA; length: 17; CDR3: CASSLSPSTGYKEKLFF; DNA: TGTGCCAGCAGCTTATCCCCTTCGACAGGTTATAAGGAAAAACTGTTTTTT
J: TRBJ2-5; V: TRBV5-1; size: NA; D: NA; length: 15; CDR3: CASSLGPAGLETQYF; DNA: TGCGCCAGCAGCTTGGGACCCGCGGGATTAGAGACCCAGTACTTC
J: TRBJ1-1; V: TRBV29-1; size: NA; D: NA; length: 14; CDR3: CSVVLLGANTEAFF; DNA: TGCAGCGTTGTGTTGCTGGGGGCGAACACTGAAGCTTTCTTT
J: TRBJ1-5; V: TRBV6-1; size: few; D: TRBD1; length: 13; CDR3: CASRQGSNQPQHF; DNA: TGTGCCAGCCGACAGGGGAGCAATCAGCCCCAGCATTTT
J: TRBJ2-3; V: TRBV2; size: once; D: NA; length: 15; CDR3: CASSDRGQSTDTQYF; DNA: TGTGCCAGCAGTGACCGGGGGCAAAGCACAGATACGCAGTATTTT
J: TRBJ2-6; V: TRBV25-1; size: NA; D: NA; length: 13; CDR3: CASSGSGANVLTF; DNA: TGTGCCAGCTCGGGGTCTGGGGCCAACGTCCTGACTTTC
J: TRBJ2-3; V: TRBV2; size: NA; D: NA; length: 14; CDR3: CASSDDRTTDTQYF; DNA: TGTGCCAGCAGTGACGACAGAACCACAGATACGCAGTATTTT
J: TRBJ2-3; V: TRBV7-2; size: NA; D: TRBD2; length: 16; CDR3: CASSSRIAGPTDTQYF; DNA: TGTGCCAGCAGCTCCCGAATAGCGGGGCCCACAGATACGCAGTATTTT
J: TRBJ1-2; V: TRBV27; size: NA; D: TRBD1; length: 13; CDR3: CASSADRVGGYTF; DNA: TGTGCCAGCAGTGCGGACAGGGTGGGGGGCTACACCTTC
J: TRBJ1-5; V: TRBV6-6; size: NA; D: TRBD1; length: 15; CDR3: CASSYYGQGGQPQHF; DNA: TGTGCCAGCAGTTACTACGGACAGGGCGGCCAGCCCCAGCATTTT
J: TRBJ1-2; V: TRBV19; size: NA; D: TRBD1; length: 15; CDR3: CASSPSGQGIYGYTF; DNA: TGTGCCAGTAGTCCGTCCGGACAGGGCATTTATGGCTACACCTTC
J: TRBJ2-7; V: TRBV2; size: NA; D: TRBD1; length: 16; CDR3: CASSEAPGQGTYEQYF; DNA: TGTGCCAGCAGTGAAGCCCCGGGACAGGGGACCTACGAGCAGTACTTC
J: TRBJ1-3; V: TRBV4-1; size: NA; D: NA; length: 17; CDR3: CASSQVDRFFSGNTIYF; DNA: TGCGCCAGCAGCCAAGTCGATAGGTTCTTCTCTGGAAACACCATATATTTT
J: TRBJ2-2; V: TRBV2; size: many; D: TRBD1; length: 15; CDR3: CASTGTGGAIGELFF; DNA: TGTGCCAGCACTGGGACAGGGGGCGCGATCGGGGAGCTGTTTTTT
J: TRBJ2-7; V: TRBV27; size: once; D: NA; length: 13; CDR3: CASHLSSGDEQYF; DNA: TGTGCCAGCCACCTTAGCTCAGGCGACGAGCAGTACTTC
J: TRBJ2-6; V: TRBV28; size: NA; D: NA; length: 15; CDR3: CASNGALAGANVLTF; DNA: TGTGCCAGCAATGGGGCGTTAGCTGGGGCCAACGTCCTGACTTTC
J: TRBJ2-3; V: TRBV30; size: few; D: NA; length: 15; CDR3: CAWSNGPGRGDTQYF; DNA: TGTGCCTGGAGTAATGGGCCAGGGAGGGGGGATACGCAGTATTTT
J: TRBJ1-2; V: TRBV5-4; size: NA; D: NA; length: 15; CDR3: CASSMAGGLGYGYTF; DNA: TGTGCCAGCAGCATGGCGGGGGGGTTGGGCTATGGCTACACCTTC
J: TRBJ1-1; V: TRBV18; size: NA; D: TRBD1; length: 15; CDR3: CASSPFRTGNTEAFF; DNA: TGTGCCAGCTCACCCTTCCGGACAGGGAACACTGAAGCTTTCTTT
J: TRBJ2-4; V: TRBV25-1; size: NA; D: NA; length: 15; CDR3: CASSDQQAAKNIQYF; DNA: TGTGCCAGCAGTGACCAACAGGCAGCCAAAAACATTCAGTACTTC
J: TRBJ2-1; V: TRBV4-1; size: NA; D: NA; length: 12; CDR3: CASSQAGDEQFF; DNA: TGCGCCAGCAGCCAAGCCGGGGATGAGCAGTTCTTC
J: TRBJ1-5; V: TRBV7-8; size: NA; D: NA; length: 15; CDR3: CASSLMGDYNQPQHF; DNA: TGTGCCAGCAGCTTAATGGGGGACTACAATCAGCCCCAGCATTTT
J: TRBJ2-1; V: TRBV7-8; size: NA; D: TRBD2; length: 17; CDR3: CASSLRGGSGMYNEQFF; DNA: TGTGCCAGCAGCTTAAGGGGGGGTAGCGGGATGTACAATGAGCAGTTCTTC
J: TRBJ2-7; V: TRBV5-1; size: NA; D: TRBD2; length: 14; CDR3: CASSYEDGRGEQYF; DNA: TGCGCCAGCAGCTACGAGGACGGGAGGGGCGAGCAGTACTTC
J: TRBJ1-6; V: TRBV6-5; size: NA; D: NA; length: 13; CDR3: CASSYGPGWPLHF; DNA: TGTGCCAGCAGTTACGGCCCTGGATGGCCCCTCCACTTT
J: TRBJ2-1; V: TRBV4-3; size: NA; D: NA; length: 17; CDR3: CASSSRGITHSYNEQFF; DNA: TGCGCCAGCAGCAGTAGGGGAATTACGCACTCCTACAATGAGCAGTTCTTC
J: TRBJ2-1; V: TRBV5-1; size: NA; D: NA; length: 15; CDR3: CASSVGPGAANEQFF; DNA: NA
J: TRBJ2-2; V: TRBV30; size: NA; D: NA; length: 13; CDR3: CAWSTTMGGELFF; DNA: TGTGCCTGGAGTACCACCATGGGGGGGGAGCTGTTTTTT
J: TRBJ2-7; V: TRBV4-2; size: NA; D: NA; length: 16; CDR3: CASSQELGAHDYEQYF; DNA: TGTGCCAGCAGCCAAGAGTTGGGGGCGCACGACTACGAGCAGTACTTC
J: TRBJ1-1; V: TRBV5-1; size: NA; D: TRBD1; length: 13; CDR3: CASGDRGNTEAFF; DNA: TGCGCCAGCGGGGACAGGGGGAACACTGAAGCTTTCTTT
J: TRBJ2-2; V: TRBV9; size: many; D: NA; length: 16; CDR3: CASSVSVGDPAGELFF; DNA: TGTGCCAGCAGCGTATCCGTTGGGGACCCGGCCGGGGAGCTGTTTTTT
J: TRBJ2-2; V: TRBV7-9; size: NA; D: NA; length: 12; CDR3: CASSPQPGELFF; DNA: TGTGCCAGCAGCCCACAACCCGGGGAGCTGTTTTTT
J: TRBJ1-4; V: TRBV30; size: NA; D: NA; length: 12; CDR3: CAWRDNNEKLFF; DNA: TGTGCCTGGAGGGACAATAATGAAAAACTGTTTTTT
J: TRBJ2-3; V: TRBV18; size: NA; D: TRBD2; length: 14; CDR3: CASSGTIRGDTQYF; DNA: TGTGCCAGCTCCGGGACTATCCGCGGGGATACGCAGTATTTT
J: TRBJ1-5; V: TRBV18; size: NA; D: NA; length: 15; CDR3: CASSPQVESNQPQHF; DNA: TGTGCCAGCTCACCGCAGGTAGAAAGCAATCAGCCCCAGCATTTT
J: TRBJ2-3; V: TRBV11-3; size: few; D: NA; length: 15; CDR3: CASSLGVAGSDTQYF; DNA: TGTGCCAGCAGCTTAGGGGTAGCAGGTTCAGATACGCAGTATTTT